These 14 T cell receptor beta chains were all obtained from the same sample, sequenced in a study of vaccination and CD4 T cells after COVID-19. These TCRs' antigens remain unknown. Researchers used the Oncomine TCR Beta short-read assay to sequence DNA from cultured CD4+ T cells. TCRdb itself ran the PCR reads through MiXCR, one entry per CDR3 protein. The data show thousands of distinct CDR3 sequences, 65% to 80% seen once. Treatment meaning: approximately 11-day PBMC culture with coronavirus spike peptide pools or control peptides (ViraFEST assay). Material: CD4+ T cells from blood, cultured in vitro. The source of these receptors is a human donor who had recovered from COVID-19.

The chain has TRBV7-2 and TRBJ1-5; D remains ambiguous. From germline, CDR1 is SGHTA and CDR2 FQGNSA. The CDR3 contains 14 residues. Trimming shortened V by 1 base and J by 8 bases, and 12 bases separated the two germline ends. CDR3 residues: CASSLGTEFKPQHF. CDR3 bases: TGTGCCAGCAGCTTAGGGACCGAGTTCAAGCCCCAGCATTTT. The full variable domain, completed using reference TRBV7-2 and TRBJ1-5, is GAGVSQSPSNKVTEKGKDVELRCDPISGHTALYWYRQSLGQGLEFLIYFQGNSAPDKSGLPSDRFSAERTGGSVSTLTIQRTQQEDSAVYLCASSLGTEFKPQHFGDGTRLSIL.

This chain links TRBV7-2 with TRBJ2-5; 7 bases fit TRBD1. The CDR3 is 14 amino acids. Germline V gives CDR1 SGHTA, CDR2 FQGNSA. Losses at the gene ends were 6 bases for V and 5 bases for J; bases not matched to a gene: 9. The CDR3 spells CASSRTGVWETQYF. The DNA of the CDR3 is TGTGCCAGCAGTCGCACAGGGGTCTGGGAGACCCAGTACTTC.

The chain employs TRBV5-6 and TRBJ1-5, with a possible D match to TRBD1 (5 bases). From germline, CDR1 is SGHDT and CDR2 YYEEEE. Trimming stripped 5 bases from V and 3 bases from J, with 18 bases between. The CDR3 spans 16 residues. CDR3 residues: CASSRLLQAHNQPQHF. For the CDR3, the DNA is TGTGCCAGCAGTCGTCTCCTACAGGCTCACAATCAGCCCCAGCATTTT.

The chain recombines TRBV6-4 with TRBJ1-5; perhaps TRBD1 as D (6 bases). V lost 6 bases to trimming and J lost 7 bases, with 16 bases between them. Germline CDR1 and CDR2: MRHNA and SNTAGT. The CDR3 loop spans 14 amino acids. CDR3 loop: CASSPMGGRQPQHF. CDR3 DNA sequence: TGTGCCAGCAGCCCCATGGGGGGCCGGCAGCCCCAGCATTTT.

This clonotype has only a few counts. This sequence joins TRBV6-5 and TRBJ1-5; D not certain. The CDR3 sequence is 15 residues long. Trimming took off 3 bases at V and 1 base at J, with 10 bases between the two ends. Germline loops: CDR1 MNHEY, CDR2 SVGAGI. The CDR3 region has the DNA TGTGCCAGCAGTTATGAGGTCAAGAGCAATCAGCCCCAGCATTTT. Amino acids: CASSYEVKSNQPQHF.

The chain joins TRBV20-1 to TRBJ1-1, with D possibly matching TRBD1 (6 bases). There are 14 residues in the CDR3. The V gene's germline CDR1 is DFQATT and CDR2 SNEGSKA (reference sequence). V gave up 4 bases and J gave up 3 bases, with 15 bases separating them. The CDR3 protein is CSAIIGGVDTEAFF. The CDR3 DNA reads TGCAGTGCTATTATAGGGGGGGTCGACACTGAAGCTTTCTTT.

J is TRBJ1-2 and V is TRBV3-1, with D unclear. The CDR3 sequence is 14 residues long. Trimming took off 4 bases at V and 7 bases at J, with 16 bases between the two ends. Looked up from germline, CDR1 is LGHDT and CDR2 is YNNKEL (reference sequence). The DNA of the CDR3 is TGTGCCAGCAGCCCTCACACGGATCGGGGTGGCTACACCTTC. Translated: CASSPHTDRGGYTF.

This clonotype is categorized as medium-sized. This chain uses TRBV11-2 with TRBJ1-6; D gene unclear. The germline gives CDR1 SGHAT, CDR2 FQNNGV. The CDR3 runs to 14 residues. The V end lost 5 bases, the J end lost 13 bases, and 18 bases lay between the germline ends. CDR3 DNA sequence: TGTGCCAGCAGCCCCCCCCAGTCGCAAAGGCCCCTCCACTTT. Translating gives CASSPPQSQRPLHF.

The CDR3 DNA sequence: TGTGCCAGCAGCTTTTCAGGAGCGGGCACAGATACGCAGTATTTT. Translated, it gives CASSFSGAGTDTQYF. V gene TRBV7-6 combines with J gene TRBJ2-3; D is perhaps TRBD2 (5 bases). The length of the CDR3 is 15 residues. Germline-derived CDR1 and CDR2 are SGHVS and FNYEAQ. Trimming removed 3 bases from V and 1 base from J, with 11 bases in between. The whole variable domain, filled in from reference TRBV7-6 and TRBJ2-3, reads GAGVSQSPRYKVTKRGQDVALRCDPISGHVSLYWYRQALGQGPEFLTYFNYEAQQDKSGLPNDRFSAERPEGSISTLTIQRTEQRDSAMYRCASSFSGAGTDTQYFGPGTRLTVL.

In regard to this clonotype: This could be a read error, since a much larger clone is one nucleotide away. No DNA is shown, since the ends of the CDR3 on it are uncertain; the CDR3 is the one TCRdb lists. The chain links TRBV7-2 to TRBJ1-5; the table's D call, TRBD1, was not checked against the DNA. Including both end residues, the CDR3 is 16 amino acids long. The germline V gene has CDR1 SGHTA and CDR2 FQGNSA. This CDR3 is CASSLKWGGGNQPRHF.

The chain has TRBV4-1 and TRBJ1-2; D call uncertain. The V and J ends lost 4 bases and 4 bases respectively, with 16 bases between them. This CDR3 region has 15 residues. Germline lookup yields CDR1 MGHRA and CDR2 YSYEKL. CDR3 protein: CASSPLSGVGYGYTF. The CDR3 DNA reads as TGCGCCAGCAGCCCGTTATCCGGGGTGGGCTATGGCTACACCTTC.

The chain employs TRBV10-3 and TRBJ1-5; D ambiguous. The CDR3 runs 12 residues. Germline V gene lookup returns CDR1 ENHRY and CDR2 SYGVKD. Trimming left V 5 bases short and J 6 bases short, with 8 bases between. The CDR3 is CAISTLGQPQHF. The DNA for the CDR3 is TGTGCCATCAGTACACTGGGTCAGCCCCAGCATTTT.

This clonotype counts as medium-sized. The rearrangement joins TRBV20-1 to TRBJ2-7; no reliable D call. Germline values: CDR1 DFQATT, CDR2 SNEGSKA (reference sequence). CDR3 length equals 14 residues. The germline V and J ends were trimmed by 3 bases and 5 bases, with 17 bases remaining between them. In nucleotides, the CDR3 is TGCAGTGCTAGTAGGTCCGCTCATGGGGACGAGCAGTACTTC. Translating gives CSASRSAHGDEQYF.

There are a few counts of this clonotype. The chain recombines TRBV9 with TRBJ1-1; a possible D gene is TRBD1 (5 bases). Germline V lookup: CDR1 SGDLS, CDR2 YYNGEE. The CDR3 is made up of 15 amino acids. The germline V and J ends were trimmed by 0 bases and 0 bases, with 9 bases remaining between them. CDR3 residues: CASSVGWGMNTEAFF. CDR3 sequence (DNA): TGTGCCAGCAGCGTAGGTTGGGGGATGAACACTGAAGCTTTCTTT.